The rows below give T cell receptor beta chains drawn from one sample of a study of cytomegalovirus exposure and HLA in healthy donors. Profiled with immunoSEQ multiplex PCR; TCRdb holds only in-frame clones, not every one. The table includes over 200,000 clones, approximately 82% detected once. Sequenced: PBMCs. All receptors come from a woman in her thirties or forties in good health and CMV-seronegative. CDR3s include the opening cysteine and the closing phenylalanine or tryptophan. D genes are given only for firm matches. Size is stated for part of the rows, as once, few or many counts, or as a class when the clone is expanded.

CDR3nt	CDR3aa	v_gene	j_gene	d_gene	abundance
TGTGCCAGCAGCTTATACGTTCTGAGGGAGTACACTGAAGCTTTCTTT	CASSLYVLREYTEAFF	TRBV11-2	TRBJ1-1	.	.
TGTGCCAGTAGTATAGCGGGGAGACGGACCGGGGAGCTGTTTTTT	CASSIAGRRTGELFF	TRBV19	TRBJ2-2	.	.
TGTGCCAGCAGCTTGGGACAGGGTCTCTACGAGCAGTACTTC	CASSLGQGLYEQYF	TRBV7-9	TRBJ2-7	TRBD1	.
TGTGCCAGCACGCGGACTTCTTTAAGGGACACTGAAGCTTTCTTT	CASTRTSLRDTEAFF	TRBV6-1	TRBJ1-1	.	.
TGCGCCAGCAGCCCCCTTTCGGGAGACAATCAGCCCCAGCATTTT	CASSPLSGDNQPQHF	TRBV5-1	TRBJ1-5	.	.
TGTGCCAGCAGTTACTCGTTATCAGACACTGAAGCTTTCTTT	CASSYSLSDTEAFF	TRBV6-5	TRBJ1-1	.	.
TGTGCCAGCTCACCCCACAGGGAAATCACTGAAGCTTTCTTT	CASSPHREITEAFF	TRBV18	TRBJ1-1	.	once
TGTGCCAGCAGTAAGGCGCAGGGAGGAATGAACACTGAAGCTTTCTTT	CASSKAQGGMNTEAFF	TRBV2	TRBJ1-1	.	.
TGCGCCAGCAGCTTGGGGGGCGGACAGGGCGCAGATACGCAGTATTTT	CASSLGGGQGADTQYF	TRBV5-1	TRBJ2-3	TRBD1	.
TGTGCCTGGAGGCCCCCTCCGGGACAGGGACAGTACTTC	CAWRPPPGQGQYF	TRBV30	TRBJ2-7	TRBD1	.
TGTGCCAGCAGCCTCAGGGTCAAGCGGGGCACCGGGGAGCTGTTTTTT	CASSLRVKRGTGELFF	TRBV7-2	TRBJ2-2	TRBD2	.
TGTGCCAGTACCGTATGGGGGAACAGGGGGGCGAACTATGGCTACACCTTC	CASTVWGNRGANYGYTF	TRBV19	TRBJ1-2	TRBD1	.
TGCGCCAGCAGCCCGGGGGGAAGCTTGAACACTGAAGCTTTCTTT	CASSPGGSLNTEAFF	TRBV4-1	TRBJ1-1	.	once
TGCAGCGTTGACGGGCGGGGGGACAATGAGCAGTTCTTC	CSVDGRGDNEQFF	TRBV29-1	TRBJ2-1	TRBD2	.
TGTGCTAGCAGCGCAGACATCAATCAGCCCCAGCATTTT	CASSADINQPQHF	TRBV7-7	TRBJ1-5	.	.
TGTGCCAGCAGCTTAGTTGGGGCATCCTACAATGAGCAGTTCTTC	CASSLVGASYNEQFF	TRBV7-2	TRBJ2-1	.	.
TGTGCCAGCAGCGGGACTTTAGGGGAAAAACTGTTTTTT	CASSGTLGEKLFF	TRBV5-4	TRBJ1-4	.	few
TGTGCCAGCAGTACCCGGACAGGGGGCGTCTTCCTCAATCAGCCCCAGCATTTT	CASSTRTGGVFLNQPQHF	TRBV28	TRBJ1-5	TRBD1	.
TGTGCCAGTAGTATTAAGACAGGCGGACCGAACACTGAAGCTTTCTTT	CASSIKTGGPNTEAFF	TRBV19	TRBJ1-1	.	.
TGTGCCAGCAGCAGGGAGGGTACCTACGAGCAGTACTTC	CASSREGTYEQYF	TRBV9	TRBJ2-7	TRBD2	.
TGTGCCAGTAGTATGACAGGGAACTATGGCTACACCTTC	CASSMTGNYGYTF	TRBV19	TRBJ1-2	TRBD1	.
TGTGCCAGCTCACCAGGGACAGGGCTTGGCTACACCTTC	CASSPGTGLGYTF	TRBV18	TRBJ1-2	TRBD1	.
TGTGCCAGCAGTTACGACAGGGTTAATCAGCCCCAGCATTTT	CASSYDRVNQPQHF	TRBV6-5	TRBJ1-5	TRBD1	.
TGTGCCAGCAGCCCGGGCGGGACAGTCTATGGCTACACCTTC	CASSPGGTVYGYTF	TRBV7-6	TRBJ1-2	TRBD1	.
TGCGCCAGCAGTGAATCCCACAGGGGCGGTGAAGCTTTCTTT	CASSESHRGGEAFF	TRBV10-1	TRBJ1-1	TRBD1	.
TGCGCCAGCAGCCAAGCGCCAGGGCGGGAAGATCAGCCCCAGCATTTT	CASSQAPGREDQPQHF	TRBV4-1	TRBJ1-5	.	.
TGTGCCTGGAGCGATCGGACAGGGGGCTACGAGCAGTACTTC	CAWSDRTGGYEQYF	TRBV30	TRBJ2-7	TRBD1	.
TGCAGCGTTGATATACTATCCCCGAGGGAAGCTTTCTTT	CSVDILSPREAFF	TRBV29-1	TRBJ1-1	.	.
TGTGCCAGCAGTTTCCCACCGACAGGGGAGGATTCACCCCTCCACTTT	CASSFPPTGEDSPLHF	TRBV28	TRBJ1-6	TRBD1	.
TGTGCCAGCAGCGGAGGGGGCGGCGAGCCCCAGCATTTT	CASSGGGGEPQHF	TRBV11-2	TRBJ1-5	TRBD1	.
TGCAGCGCCGCGGACACCGGGGAGCTGTTTTTT	CSAADTGELFF	TRBV29-1	TRBJ2-2	.	.
TGTGCCAGCAGCGGAGGGGGGACAGGGGCGGCCGATACGCAGTATTTT	CASSGGGTGAADTQYF	TRBV7-2	TRBJ2-3	TRBD1	.